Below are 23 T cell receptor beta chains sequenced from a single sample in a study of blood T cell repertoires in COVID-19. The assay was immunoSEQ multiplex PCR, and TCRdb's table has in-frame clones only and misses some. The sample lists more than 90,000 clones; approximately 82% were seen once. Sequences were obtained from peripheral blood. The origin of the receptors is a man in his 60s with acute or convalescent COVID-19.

DNA of the CDR3: TGTGCCAGTAGTCTTTACAGGGGATCCCTCCACTTT. Its protein is CASSLYRGSLHF. This chain uses TRBV19 with TRBJ1-6, with 7 bases aligning to TRBD1. The CDR3 extends over 12 amino acids. The J segment lost 14 bases and the V segment lost 5 bases, leaving 6 bases of the junction unmatched. Germline V gives CDR1 LNHDA, CDR2 SQIVND (reference sequence).

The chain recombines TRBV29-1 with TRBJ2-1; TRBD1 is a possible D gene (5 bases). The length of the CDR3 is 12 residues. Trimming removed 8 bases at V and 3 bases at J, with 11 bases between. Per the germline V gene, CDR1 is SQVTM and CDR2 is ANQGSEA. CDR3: CSTRQNYNEQFF. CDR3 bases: TGCAGCACCCGACAGAACTACAATGAGCAGTTCTTC.

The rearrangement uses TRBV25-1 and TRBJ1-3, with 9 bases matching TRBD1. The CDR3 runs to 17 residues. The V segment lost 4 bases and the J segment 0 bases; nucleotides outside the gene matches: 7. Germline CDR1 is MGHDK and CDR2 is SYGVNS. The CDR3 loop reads CASSAMGQGTSGNTIYF. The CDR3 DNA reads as TGTGCCAGCAGTGCGATGGGACAGGGAACCTCTGGAAACACCATATATTTT.

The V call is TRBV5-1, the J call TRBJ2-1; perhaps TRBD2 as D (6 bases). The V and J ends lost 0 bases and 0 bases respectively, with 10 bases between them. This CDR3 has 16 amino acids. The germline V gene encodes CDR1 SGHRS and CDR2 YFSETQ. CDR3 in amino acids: CASSLGGTDSYNEQFF. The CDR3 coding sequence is TGCGCCAGCAGCTTGGGCGGGACTGACTCCTACAATGAGCAGTTCTTC. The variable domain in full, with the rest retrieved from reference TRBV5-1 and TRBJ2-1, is KAGVTQTPRYLIKTRGQQVTLSCSPISGHRSVSWYQQTPGQGLQFLFEYFSETQRNKGNFPGRFSGRQFSNSRSEMNVSTLELGDSALYLCASSLGGTDSYNEQFFGPGTRLTVL.

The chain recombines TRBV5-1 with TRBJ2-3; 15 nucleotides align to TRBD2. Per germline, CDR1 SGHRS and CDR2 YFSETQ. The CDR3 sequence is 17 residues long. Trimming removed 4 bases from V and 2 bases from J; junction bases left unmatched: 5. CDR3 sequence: CASSLGTSGGITDTQYF. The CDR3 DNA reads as TGCGCCAGCAGCCTAGGGACTAGCGGGGGGATCACAGATACGCAGTATTTT.

The CDR3 reads CASSKRQGLAYNEQFF. CDR3 bases: TGTGCCAGTAGTAAACGACAGGGGCTCGCCTACAATGAGCAGTTCTTC. The chain couples TRBV19 to TRBJ2-1; TRBD1 aligns across 8 bases. Germline V gene sequence: CDR1 LNHDA, CDR2 SQIVND (reference sequence). The CDR3 covers 16 residues. With V trimmed by 4 bases and J by 2 bases, 7 bases remained unmatched.

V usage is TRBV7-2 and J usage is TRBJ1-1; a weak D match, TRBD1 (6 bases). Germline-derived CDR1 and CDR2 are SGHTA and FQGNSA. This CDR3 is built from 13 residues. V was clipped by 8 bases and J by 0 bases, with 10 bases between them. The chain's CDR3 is CASRGGLNTEAFF. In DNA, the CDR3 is TGTGCCAGCCGAGGGGGTTTGAACACTGAAGCTTTCTTT.

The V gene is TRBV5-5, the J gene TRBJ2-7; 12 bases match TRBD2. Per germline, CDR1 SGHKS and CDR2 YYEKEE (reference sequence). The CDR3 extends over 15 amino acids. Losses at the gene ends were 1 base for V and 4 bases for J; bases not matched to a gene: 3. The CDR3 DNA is TGTGCCAGCAGCTTGTTGACTAGCGGGAGATACGAGCAGTACGTC. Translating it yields CASSLLTSGRYEQYV.

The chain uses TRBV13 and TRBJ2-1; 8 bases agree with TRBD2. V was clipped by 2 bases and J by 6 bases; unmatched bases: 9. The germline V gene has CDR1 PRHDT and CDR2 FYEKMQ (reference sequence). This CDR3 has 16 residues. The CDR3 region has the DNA TGTGCCAGCAGCTTATTAGCGGGAAGGGGGGTCAATGAGCAGTTCTTC. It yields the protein CASSLLAGRGVNEQFF.

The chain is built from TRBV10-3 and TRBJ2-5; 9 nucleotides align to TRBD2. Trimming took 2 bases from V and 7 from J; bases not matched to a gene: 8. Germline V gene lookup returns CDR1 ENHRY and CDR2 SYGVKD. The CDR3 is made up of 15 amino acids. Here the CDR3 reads CAISEVAGGPGTQYF. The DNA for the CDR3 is TGTGCCATCAGTGAGGTTGCGGGGGGGCCCGGGACCCAGTACTTC.

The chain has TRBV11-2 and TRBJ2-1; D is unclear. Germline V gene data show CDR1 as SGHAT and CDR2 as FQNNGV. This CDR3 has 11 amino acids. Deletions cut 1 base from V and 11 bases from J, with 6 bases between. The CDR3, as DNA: TGTGCCAGCAGCTTAGTACAGAAGCAGTTCTTC. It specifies CASSLVQKQFF. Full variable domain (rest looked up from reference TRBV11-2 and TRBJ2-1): EAGVAQSPRYKIIEKRQSVAFWCNPISGHATLYWYQQILGQGPKLLIQFQNNGVVDDSQLPKDRFSAERLKGVDSTLKIQPAKLEDSAVYLCASSLVQKQFFGPGTRLTVL.

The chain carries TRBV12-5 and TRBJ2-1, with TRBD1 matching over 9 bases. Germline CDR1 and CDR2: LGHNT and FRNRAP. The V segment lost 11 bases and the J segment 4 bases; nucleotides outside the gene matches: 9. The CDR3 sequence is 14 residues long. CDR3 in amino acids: CAGRAGTGYNEQFF. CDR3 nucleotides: TGTGCTGGGAGAGCCGGGACAGGGTACAATGAGCAGTTCTTC.

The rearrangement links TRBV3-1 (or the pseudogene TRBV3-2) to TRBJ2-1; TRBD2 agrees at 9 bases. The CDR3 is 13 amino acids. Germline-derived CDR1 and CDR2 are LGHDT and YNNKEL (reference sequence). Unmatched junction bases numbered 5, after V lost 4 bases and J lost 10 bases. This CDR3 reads CASSPPGLAEQFF. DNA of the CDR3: TGTGCCAGCAGCCCCCCGGGACTAGCAGAGCAGTTCTTC.

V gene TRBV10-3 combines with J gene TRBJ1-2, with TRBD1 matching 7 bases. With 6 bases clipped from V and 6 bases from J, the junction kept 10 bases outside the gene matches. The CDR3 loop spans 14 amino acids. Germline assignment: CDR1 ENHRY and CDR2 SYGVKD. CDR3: CAIRPKGQGDGYTF. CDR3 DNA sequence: TGTGCCATCAGGCCTAAAGGGCAGGGGGATGGCTACACCTTC.

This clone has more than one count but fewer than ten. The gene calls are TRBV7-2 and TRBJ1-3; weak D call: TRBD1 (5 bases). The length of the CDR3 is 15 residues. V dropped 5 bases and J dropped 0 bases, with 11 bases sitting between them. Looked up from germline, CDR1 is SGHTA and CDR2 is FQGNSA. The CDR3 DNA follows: TGTGCCAGCAGCCTCCCGACAGTCTCTGGAAACACCATATATTTT. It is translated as CASSLPTVSGNTIYF.

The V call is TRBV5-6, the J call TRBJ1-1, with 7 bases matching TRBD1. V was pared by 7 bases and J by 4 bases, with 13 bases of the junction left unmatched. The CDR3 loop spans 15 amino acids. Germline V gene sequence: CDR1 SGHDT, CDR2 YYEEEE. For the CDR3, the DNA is TGTGCCAGCTACAGAGGGGGCAGGGGTCGCACTGAAGCTTTCTTT. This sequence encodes CASYRGGRGRTEAFF.

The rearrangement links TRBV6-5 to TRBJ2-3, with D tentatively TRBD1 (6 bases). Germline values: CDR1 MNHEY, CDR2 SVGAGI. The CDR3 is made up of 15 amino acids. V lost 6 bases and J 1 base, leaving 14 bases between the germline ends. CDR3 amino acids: CASSLPEGGTDTQYF. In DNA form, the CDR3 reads TGTGCCAGCAGCCTACCCGAGGGGGGCACAGATACGCAGTATTTT.

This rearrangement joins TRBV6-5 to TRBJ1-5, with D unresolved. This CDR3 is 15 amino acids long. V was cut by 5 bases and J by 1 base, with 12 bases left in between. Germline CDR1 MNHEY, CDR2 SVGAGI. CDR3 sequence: CASSPLGTSNQPQHF. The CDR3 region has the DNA TGTGCCAGCAGTCCGCTAGGCACCAGCAATCAGCCCCAGCATTTT.

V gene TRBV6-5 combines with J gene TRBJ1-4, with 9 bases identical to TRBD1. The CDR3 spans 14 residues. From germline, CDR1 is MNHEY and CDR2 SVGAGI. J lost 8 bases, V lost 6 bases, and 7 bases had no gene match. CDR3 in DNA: TGTGCCAGCAGAAAGGGACAGGGTGGAGAAAAACTGTTTTTT. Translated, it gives CASRKGQGGEKLFF.

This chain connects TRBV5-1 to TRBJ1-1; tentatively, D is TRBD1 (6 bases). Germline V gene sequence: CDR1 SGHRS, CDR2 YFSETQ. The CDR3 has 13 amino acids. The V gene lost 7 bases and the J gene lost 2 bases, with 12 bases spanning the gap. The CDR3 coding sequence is TGCGCCAGCGGGAGACAGGAAAACACTGAAGCTTTCTTT. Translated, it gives CASGRQENTEAFF.

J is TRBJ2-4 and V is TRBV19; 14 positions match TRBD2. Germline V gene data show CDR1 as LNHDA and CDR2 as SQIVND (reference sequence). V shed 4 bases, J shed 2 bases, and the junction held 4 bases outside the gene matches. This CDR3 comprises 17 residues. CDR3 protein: CASSTGLAGVTKNIQYF. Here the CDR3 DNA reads TGTGCCAGTAGTACGGGACTAGCGGGAGTGACCAAAAACATTCAGTACTTC.

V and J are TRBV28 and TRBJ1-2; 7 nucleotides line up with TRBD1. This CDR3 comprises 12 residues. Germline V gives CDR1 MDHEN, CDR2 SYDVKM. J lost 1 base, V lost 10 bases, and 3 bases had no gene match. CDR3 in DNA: TGTGCCACCTCAGGGGGTAACTATGGCTACACCTTC. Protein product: CATSGGNYGYTF.

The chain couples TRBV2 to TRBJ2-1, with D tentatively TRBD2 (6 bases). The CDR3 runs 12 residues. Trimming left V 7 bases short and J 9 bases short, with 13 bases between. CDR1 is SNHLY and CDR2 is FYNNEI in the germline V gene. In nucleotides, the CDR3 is TGTGCCAGCATGGAGGGAGTGGGTGAGCAGTTCTTC. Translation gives CASMEGVGEQFF.